This TCR beta chain emerged from a study of shared clonotypes between healthy human individuals. The overall study: In total, the donors were two women and a few men aged 18 to 49. General study points: Naive CD4 clonotype sharing across several donors was about 5.3%.

The CDR3 contains 14 residues. Trimming stripped 1 base from V and 1 base from J, with 8 bases between. Germline V gene sequence: CDR1 SGHRS, CDR2 YFSETQ. Some clones are missing from TCRdb's copy, which holds only in-frame ones; the method was immunoSEQ multiplex PCR. Seen here are about 1.1 million clones, 77% observed once, and the top ten hold about 0.89%. Participating donors were healthy, HIV-negative adults free of recent acute infections or vaccinations. Only Caucasian adults living in Nashville, Tennessee served as donors. Comments on this clone: Its antigen is unidentified.

This sequence was found in a man younger than 30 in good health. Some clones in this sample may be carry-over from other donors' samples. The chain recombines TRBV5-1 with TRBJ1-1; D is uncertain. The sample taken for sequencing was memory CD4+ T cells from PBMCs. The subset: CD45RA-negative fraction. Here the CDR3 reads CASSLLWENTEAFF. In nucleotides, the CDR3 is TGCGCCAGCAGCTTGCTCTGGGAGAACACTGAAGCTTTCTTT.